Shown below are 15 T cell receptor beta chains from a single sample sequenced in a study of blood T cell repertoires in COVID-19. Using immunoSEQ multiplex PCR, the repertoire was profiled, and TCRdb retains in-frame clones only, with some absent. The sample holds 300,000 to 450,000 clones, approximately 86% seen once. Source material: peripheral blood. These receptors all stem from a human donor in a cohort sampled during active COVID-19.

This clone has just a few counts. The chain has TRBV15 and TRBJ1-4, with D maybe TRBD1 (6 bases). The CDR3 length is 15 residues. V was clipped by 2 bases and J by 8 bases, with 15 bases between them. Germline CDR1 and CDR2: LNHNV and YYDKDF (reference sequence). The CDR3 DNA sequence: TGTGCCACCAGCAGACGGTCGGGGGGCGTCGAAAAACTGTTTTTT. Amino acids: CATSRRSGGVEKLFF.

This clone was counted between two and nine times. The CDR3: CASSQGQGNTEAFF. CDR3 bases: TGTGCCAGCAGCCAGGGACAGGGGAACACTGAAGCTTTCTTT. The chain employs TRBV11-2 and TRBJ1-1, with 9 bases fitting TRBD1. This CDR3 region has 14 residues. V shed 5 bases, J shed 1 base, and the junction held 2 bases outside the gene matches. The germline V gene has CDR1 SGHAT and CDR2 FQNNGV.

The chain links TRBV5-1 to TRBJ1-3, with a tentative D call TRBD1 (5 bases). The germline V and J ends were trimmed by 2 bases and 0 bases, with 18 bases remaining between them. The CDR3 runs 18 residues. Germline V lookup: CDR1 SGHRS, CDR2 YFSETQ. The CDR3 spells CASSFYPSTAYSGNTIYF. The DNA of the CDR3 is TGCGCCAGCAGCTTCTACCCGTCGACAGCTTACTCTGGAAACACCATATATTTT.

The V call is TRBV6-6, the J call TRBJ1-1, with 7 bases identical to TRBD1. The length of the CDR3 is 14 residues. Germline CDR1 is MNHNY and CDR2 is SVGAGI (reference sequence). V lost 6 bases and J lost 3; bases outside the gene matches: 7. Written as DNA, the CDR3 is TGTGCCAGCAGGGGGAGACAGGGCGACACTGAAGCTTTCTTT. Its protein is CASRGRQGDTEAFF.

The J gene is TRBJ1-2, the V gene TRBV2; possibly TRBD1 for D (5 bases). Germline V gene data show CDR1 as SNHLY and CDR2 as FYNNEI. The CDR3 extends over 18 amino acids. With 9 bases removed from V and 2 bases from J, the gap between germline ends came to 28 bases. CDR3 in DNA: TGTGCCAGAGACACCTTCGACAGCGATCTTATGTCGAACTATGGCTACACCTTC. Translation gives CARDTFDSDLMSNYGYTF. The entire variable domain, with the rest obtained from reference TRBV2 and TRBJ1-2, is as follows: EPEVTQTPSHQVTQMGQEVILRCVPISNHLYFYWYRQILGQKVEFLVSFYNNEISEKSEIFDDQFSVERPDGSNFTLKIRSTKLEDSAMYFCARDTFDSDLMSNYGYTFGSGTRLTVV.

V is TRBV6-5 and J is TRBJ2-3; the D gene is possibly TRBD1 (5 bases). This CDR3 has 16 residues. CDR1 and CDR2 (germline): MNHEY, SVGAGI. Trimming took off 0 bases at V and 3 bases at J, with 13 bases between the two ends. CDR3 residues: CASSYSRNRPTDTQYF. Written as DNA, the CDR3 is TGTGCCAGCAGTTACTCGAGGAACAGGCCGACAGATACGCAGTATTTT.

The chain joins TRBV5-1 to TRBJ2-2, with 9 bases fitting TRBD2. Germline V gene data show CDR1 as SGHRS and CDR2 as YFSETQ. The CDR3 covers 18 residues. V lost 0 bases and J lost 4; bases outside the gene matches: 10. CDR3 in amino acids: CASSLEVGLAGRTGELFF. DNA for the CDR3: TGCGCCAGCAGCTTGGAGGTAGGGCTAGCGGGGCGCACCGGGGAGCTGTTTTTT.

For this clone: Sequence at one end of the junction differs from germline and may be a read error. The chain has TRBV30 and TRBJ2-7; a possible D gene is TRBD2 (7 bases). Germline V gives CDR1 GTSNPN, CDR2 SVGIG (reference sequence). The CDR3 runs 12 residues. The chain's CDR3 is CAWSGGGGLGHF. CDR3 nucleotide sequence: TGTGCCTGGAGCGGAGGGGGAGGGTTGGGGCACTTC. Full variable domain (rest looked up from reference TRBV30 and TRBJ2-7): SQTIHQWPATLVQPVGSPLSLECTVEGTSNPNLYWYRQAAGRGLQLLFYSVGIGQISSEVPQNLSASRPQDRQFILSSKKLLLSDSGFYLCAWSGGGGLGHFGPGTRLTVT.

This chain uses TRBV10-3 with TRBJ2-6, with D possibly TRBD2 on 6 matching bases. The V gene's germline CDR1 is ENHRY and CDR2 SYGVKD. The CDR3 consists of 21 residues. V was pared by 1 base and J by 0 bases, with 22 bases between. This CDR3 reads CAISEWSRPRGVSSGANVLTF. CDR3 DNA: TGTGCCATCAGTGAGTGGTCTCGTCCCCGCGGGGTTAGCTCTGGGGCCAACGTCCTGACTTTC.

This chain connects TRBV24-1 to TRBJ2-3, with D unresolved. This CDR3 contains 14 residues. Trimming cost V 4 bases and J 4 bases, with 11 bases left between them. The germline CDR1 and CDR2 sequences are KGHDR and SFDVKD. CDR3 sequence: CATSENTNPDTQYF. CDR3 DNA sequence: TGTGCCACCAGTGAAAACACAAACCCAGATACGCAGTATTTT.

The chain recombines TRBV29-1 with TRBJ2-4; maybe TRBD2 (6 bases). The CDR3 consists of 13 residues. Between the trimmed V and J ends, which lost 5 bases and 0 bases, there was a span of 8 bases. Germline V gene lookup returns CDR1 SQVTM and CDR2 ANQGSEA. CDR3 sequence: CSVSGLAKNIQYF. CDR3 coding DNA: TGCAGCGTTTCGGGACTAGCCAAAAACATTCAGTACTTC. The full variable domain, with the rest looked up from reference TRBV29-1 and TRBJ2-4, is SAVISQKPSRDICQRGTSLTIQCQVDSQVTMMFWYRQQPGQSLTLIATANQGSEATYESGFVIDKFPISRPNLTFSTLTVSNMSPEDSSIYLCSVSGLAKNIQYFGAGTRLSVL.

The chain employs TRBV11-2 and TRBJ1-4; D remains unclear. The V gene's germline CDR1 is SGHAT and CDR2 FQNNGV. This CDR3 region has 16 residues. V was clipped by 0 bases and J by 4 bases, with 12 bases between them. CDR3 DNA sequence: TGTGCCAGCAGCTTAGATGGAGGAGGGAGTAATGAAAAACTGTTTTTT. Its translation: CASSLDGGGSNEKLFF.

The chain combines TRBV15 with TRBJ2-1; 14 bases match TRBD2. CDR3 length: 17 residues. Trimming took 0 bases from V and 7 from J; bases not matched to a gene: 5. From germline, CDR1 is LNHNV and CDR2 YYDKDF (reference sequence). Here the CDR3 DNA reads TGTGCCACCAGCAGAGACCCTTGGACTAGCGGGAGGAATGAGCAGTTCTTC. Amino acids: CATSRDPWTSGRNEQFF.

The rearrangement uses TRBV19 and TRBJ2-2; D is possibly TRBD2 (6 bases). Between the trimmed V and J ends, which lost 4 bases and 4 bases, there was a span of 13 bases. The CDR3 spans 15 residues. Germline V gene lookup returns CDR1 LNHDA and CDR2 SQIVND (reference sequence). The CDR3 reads CASSTPGEGTGELFF. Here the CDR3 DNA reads TGTGCCAGTAGTACCCCGGGGGAAGGCACCGGGGAGCTGTTTTTT.

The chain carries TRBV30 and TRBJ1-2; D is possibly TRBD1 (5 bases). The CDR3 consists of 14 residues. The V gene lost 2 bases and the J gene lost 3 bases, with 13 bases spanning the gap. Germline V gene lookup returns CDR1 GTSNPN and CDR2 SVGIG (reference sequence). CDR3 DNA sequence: TGTGCCTGGAGTTCTGACAGAATAGACTATGGCTACACCTTC. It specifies CAWSSDRIDYGYTF.